This T cell receptor (beta chain) was sequenced in a study of T cells in Graves' hyperthyroidism and ophthalmopathy (dated by TCRdb to the late 2010s). Background for the entire study: Peripheral blood samples were taken at the time of initial diagnosis, prior to any treatment. The roughly 94 discovery patients were randomly divided into training and test sets at a 7:3 ratio. TCR Vbeta CDR3 sequencing of 120 to 150 peripheral blood samples (approximately 44 ophthalmopathy, 70 to 85 hyperthyroidism and roughly 17 progressor patients) is reported in the paper. After sampling, hyperthyroidism patients received methimazole starting at 30 mg daily, and ophthalmopathy patients received high-dose intravenous methylprednisolone. To identify distinguishing TCR V-J signatures, a discovery cohort of 90 to 100 patients was used, comprising 40 to 45 with Graves' ophthalmopathy and 57 with stable Graves' hyperthyroidism. Thyroid tissue and blood T-cell repertoires from six Graves' hyperthyroidism patients were also compared in the study. An independent validation cohort of about 20 hyperthyroidism patients and roughly 16 patients who later progressed to ophthalmopathy tested prospective prediction of ophthalmopathy. Overall results and qualifications from the work: In validation, the model predicted progression to ophthalmopathy with 55% to 71% sensitivity and approximately 74% specificity, a median of 6.5 months before onset. No statistical method was used to set the sample size in advance, and investigators knew the group allocation. A model built on a 13 V-J signature distinguished ophthalmopathy from stable hyperthyroidism, reaching around 90% sensitivity and about 81% specificity in cross-validation and 80%/75% in testing. Most expanded thyroid clonotypes (frequency above 0.001) were also detected in blood, a finding suggesting that blood repertoires may reflect thyroid immune responses.

Hyperthyroidism patients were newly diagnosed, with disease duration under 2 months, and aged 18 to 65 years. The study excluded patients with uncontrolled infections, other autoimmune diseases, pregnancy or lactation. Clinical symptoms, serum thyroxine and TRAb, thyroid ultrasound, and orbital computed tomography formed the basis for the diagnoses. Blood from progressor patients was collected at the time of first diagnosis with hyperthyroidism, before any ophthalmopathy symptoms had appeared. PBMCs were separated from approximately 10 ml of fresh peripheral blood using Ficoll-Paque density gradient centrifugation. Progressor patients were first diagnosed with Graves' hyperthyroidism and then developed ophthalmopathy during follow-up. Total RNA was extracted with Trizol reagent, and quality was checked on an Agilent 2100 Bioanalyzer. The CDR3 starts with the cysteine, ends with the phenylalanine, and has 13 residues. Only the CDR3 DNA is retained, 39 bases long and in frame from the first base. After removal of 7 bases from V and 4 bases from J, the junction retains 4 bases not matched to a gene.

In its sample, this clonotype was seen many times. No antigen is known for it. Base quality data are lacking; no much larger clone is found one base away. The TCR beta CDR3 regions were amplified from the RNA transcripts. The first round of RT-PCR for the TCR CDR3 was performed with the HTBI primer set and the Qiagen OneStep RT-PCR kit. Libraries were constructed in a second round of multiplex PCR, after which size selection and purification were performed. Libraries were sequenced paired-end with 100 bp reads on an Illumina HiSeq2000. In the paper's pipeline: SOAPnuke was used to process the raw data, throwing out any read that contained adapters or uncalled bases, had a mean Phred below 15, or lacked an exact constant-primer or identifier match. COPE v1.2.5 was used to merge the high-quality paired reads, and each unique nucleotide sequence was defined as a clonotype. Clonotypes were aligned to IMGT TRBV, TRBD and TRBJ reference segments using MiTCR v1.1. The analysis was restricted to V-J combinations with a frequency above 0.0001, which together covered roughly 99% of the repertoires. The TCS score was defined as the ratio of F50 (clonal expansion) to E x V (chaos), calculated using BLOSUM62-based TCRdist between CDR3 peptides within each V-J. Welch's t-statistics and random forest reduced 450 to 600 V-J features to 13, which were used in a naive Bayes classifier (R e1071). The public reads were reanalyzed by TCRdb: fastp trimming at Q25, MiXCR alignment, in-frame beta chains only. Every CDR3 protein is listed once, alongside the most common genes and DNA of its rows. The V and J calls were not made by the authors but by TCRdb's processing. This sample is represented by over 700,000 distinct CDR3 sequences; around a sixth of them were singletons. The ten largest clones add up to 16% of the sample.

The rearranged segments are TRBV12-3 or TRBV12-4 and TRBJ2-1; a stretch of 7 junction bases matches TRBD1. Sequencing was performed on blood. The receptor's source is a woman between 50 and 59 years old with Graves' hyperthyroidism that later progressed to Graves' ophthalmopathy. The DNA sequence reads TGTGCCAGCACCCCGGGACAGTACAATGAGCAGTTCTTC. It codes for CASTPGQYNEQFF.